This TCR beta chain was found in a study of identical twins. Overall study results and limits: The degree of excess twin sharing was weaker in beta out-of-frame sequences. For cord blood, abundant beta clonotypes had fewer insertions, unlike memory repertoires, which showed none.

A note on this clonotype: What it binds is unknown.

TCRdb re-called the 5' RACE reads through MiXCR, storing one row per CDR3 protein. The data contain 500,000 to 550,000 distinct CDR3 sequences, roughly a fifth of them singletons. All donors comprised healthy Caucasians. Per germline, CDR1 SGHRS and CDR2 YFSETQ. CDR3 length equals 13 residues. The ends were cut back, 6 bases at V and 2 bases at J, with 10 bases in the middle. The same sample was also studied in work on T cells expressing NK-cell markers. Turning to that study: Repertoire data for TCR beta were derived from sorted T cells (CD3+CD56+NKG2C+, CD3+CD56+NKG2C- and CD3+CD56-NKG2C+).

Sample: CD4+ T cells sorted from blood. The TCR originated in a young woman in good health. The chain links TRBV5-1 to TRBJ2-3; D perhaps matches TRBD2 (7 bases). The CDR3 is CASNRDYTDTQYF. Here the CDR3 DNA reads TGCGCCAGCAACAGGGACTACACAGATACGCAGTATTTT.